The 8 T cell receptor beta chains in this list originate from one sample, sequenced in a study of blood T cell repertoires in COVID-19. TCRdb's table, derived via immunoSEQ multiplex PCR, lists solely in-frame clones and lacks some. The table includes about 210,000 clones, around 80% detected once. The sequencing sample was made of peripheral blood. The receptor set was obtained from a woman aged 40-49 years with acute or convalescent COVID-19.

This chain joins TRBV19 and TRBJ2-3; 9 positions match TRBD1. Trimming cost V 2 bases and J 5 bases; bases outside gene matches: 5. Germline V gene lookup returns CDR1 LNHDA and CDR2 SQIVND (reference sequence). This CDR3 is built from 15 residues. The DNA for the CDR3 is TGTGCCAGTAGTATAACGACAGGGGGGATAGATACGCAGTATTTT. This codes for CASSITTGGIDTQYF.

This rearrangement joins TRBV27 to TRBJ2-3, with D perhaps matching TRBD2 (6 bases). V dropped 4 bases and J dropped 2 bases, with 22 bases sitting between them. Germline V lookup: CDR1 MNHEY, CDR2 SMNVEV (reference sequence). The CDR3 sequence is 18 residues long. The DNA of the CDR3 is TGTGCCAGCAGTTCCGGACTATTTAGCGGAGGACACACAGATACGCAGTATTTT. It codes for CASSSGLFSGGHTDTQYF.

The V and J genes are TRBV5-1 and TRBJ2-1, with unresolved D. The CDR3 spans 15 residues. Germline CDR1 is SGHRS and CDR2 is YFSETQ. The V gene lost 0 bases and the J gene lost 2 bases, with 9 bases spanning the gap. The CDR3 DNA reads TGCGCCAGCAGCTTGGGAGAAACCACCTACAATGAGCAGTTCTTC. Its translation is CASSLGETTYNEQFF.

The CDR3 DNA reads TGTGCCAGCAGTTACTCGTCAGGTGCTGAGCAGTTCTTC. As protein: CASSYSSGAEQFF. The chain couples TRBV6-5 to TRBJ2-1; no clear D. Trimming pared 0 bases from V and 9 bases from J, leaving 9 bases between. The germline V gene has CDR1 MNHEY and CDR2 SVGAGI. This CDR3 is built from 13 residues.

This chain connects TRBV10-3 to TRBJ1-6, with a tentative D call TRBD1 (6 bases). The CDR3 runs to 15 residues. Trimming pared 6 bases from V and 6 bases from J, leaving 15 bases between. Germline V gene data show CDR1 as ENHRY and CDR2 as SYGVKD. CDR3 nucleotides: TGTGCCATCAGCGAGAGAGAAGGGGGTAATTCACCCCTCCACTTT. It translates to CAISEREGGNSPLHF.

This clone turned up a few times. The chain recombines TRBV27 with TRBJ2-7, with 9 bases matching TRBD1. The V gene end was trimmed by 3 bases and the J gene end by 2 bases; junction bases not matched to a gene: 5. The CDR3 loop spans 15 amino acids. From germline, CDR1 is MNHEY and CDR2 SMNVEV (reference sequence). The CDR3 loop is CASSFQGQGPYEQYF. CDR3 sequence (DNA): TGTGCCAGCAGTTTCCAGGGACAGGGTCCCTACGAGCAGTACTTC.

This sequence joins TRBV19 and TRBJ1-2; the match to TRBD1 covers 7 bases. The CDR3 contains 16 residues. V was clipped by 3 bases and J by 3 bases; unmatched bases: 10. Germline values: CDR1 LNHDA, CDR2 SQIVND (reference sequence). The chain's CDR3 is CASSMGGQKTYYGYTF. CDR3 DNA: TGTGCCAGTAGTATGGGGGGACAGAAGACATACTATGGCTACACCTTC. Supplemented by reference TRBV19 and TRBJ1-2, the full variable domain reads DGGITQSPKYLFRKEGQNVTLSCEQNLNHDAMYWYRQDPGQGLRLIYYSQIVNDFQKGDIAEGYSVSREKKESFPLTVTSAQKNPTAFYLCASSMGGQKTYYGYTFGSGTRLTVV.

J is TRBJ2-7 and V is TRBV18; 7 bases are shared with TRBD2. Germline CDR1 is KGHSH and CDR2 is LQKENI. The V gene end was trimmed by 2 bases and the J gene end by 5 bases; junction bases not matched to a gene: 3. CDR3 size: 13 residues. CDR3 DNA sequence: TGTGCCAGCTCACCAGGGAGGGCCCACGAGCAGTACTTC. Residues: CASSPGRAHEQYF.